This TCR beta chain was profiled in a study of control samples from healthy donors and cancer patients. The CDR3 extends over 13 amino acids. V was shortened by 3 bases and J by 4 bases, with 7 bases between the two germline ends. The V gene's germline CDR1 is SGHVS and CDR2 FQNEAQ. Sequencing used immunoSEQ multiplex PCR; TCRdb keeps in-frame clones, though not all of them. The sample includes some 210,000 clones, about nine tenths seen only once; the top ten take 1.5% to 2%. This receptor was obtained from a man aged 25 to 40 in good health. The rearrangement links TRBV7-8 to TRBJ2-1; maybe TRBD1 (5 bases). The sample consisted of blood. As DNA, the CDR3 is TGTGCCAGCAGCTTTCAGGGTTACAATGAGCAGTTCTTC. Protein: CASSFQGYNEQFF.